The 24 T cell receptor beta chains listed next were all sequenced from one sample in a study of blood T cell repertoires in COVID-19. The data were produced by immunoSEQ multiplex PCR, yet TCRdb's version contains in-frame clones alone and is incomplete. In the table there are over 200,000 clones, roughly 77% of which are singletons. Sequences were obtained from PBMCs or T cells enriched from blood (not recorded which). The receptors come from a man aged 35 to 55 who had recovered from COVID-19.

The genes are TRBV5-8 and TRBJ2-5; D uncertain. Germline CDR1 reads SGHTS; CDR2 reads YDEGEE. There are 13 residues in the CDR3. The ends were cut back, 4 bases at V and 5 bases at J, with 12 bases in the middle. The CDR3 bases are TGTGCCAGCAGCATAGCTGGGTTGGAGACCCAGTACTTC. This codes for CASSIAGLETQYF.

This clone was observed a single time. The chain joins TRBV18 to TRBJ2-5; 13 bases agree with TRBD2. Germline CDR1 is KGHSH and CDR2 is LQKENI. This CDR3 is built from 16 residues. V shed 3 bases, J shed 6 bases, and the junction held 7 bases outside the gene matches. The CDR3 DNA is TGTGCCAGCTCACCTATCGAACTAGCGGGAGGGAAGACCCAGTACTTC. As protein: CASSPIELAGGKTQYF.

The chain combines TRBV19 with TRBJ1-1, with D uncertain. Trimming stripped 3 bases from V and 8 bases from J, with 16 bases between. The CDR3 runs 14 residues. Looked up from germline, CDR1 is LNHDA and CDR2 is SQIVND (reference sequence). CDR3 sequence reads: CASSISSKTSEAFF. The DNA of the CDR3 is TGTGCCAGTAGTATCAGTTCTAAGACTTCGGAAGCTTTCTTT.

V usage is TRBV15 and J usage is TRBJ1-4; 8 nucleotides match TRBD1. Germline CDR1 reads LNHNV; CDR2 reads YYDKDF (reference sequence). J lost 10 bases, V lost 3 bases, and 10 bases had no gene match. The CDR3 has 15 amino acids. The CDR3 region is CATSRPIGTGGKLFF. CDR3 nucleotide sequence: TGTGCCACCAGCAGGCCTATCGGGACAGGAGGAAAACTGTTTTTT.

The chain combines TRBV29-1 with TRBJ1-1, with TRBD1 identical over 9 bases. This CDR3 has 15 residues. Germline CDR1 SQVTM, CDR2 ANQGSEA. The V segment lost 6 bases and the J segment 7 bases; nucleotides outside the gene matches: 15. In nucleotides, the CDR3 is TGCAGCGTGCCGCGGGCGACAGGGGGTGAGGGTGAAGCTTTCTTT. As protein: CSVPRATGGEGEAFF.

The rearrangement uses TRBV29-1 and TRBJ1-6; D possibly corresponds to TRBD1 (6 bases). CDR1 is SQVTM, CDR2 ANQGSEA, per germline. With 5 bases removed from V and 9 bases from J, the gap between germline ends came to 11 bases. CDR3 length: 12 amino acids. The CDR3: CSVQQGSSPLHF. The CDR3 DNA reads as TGCAGCGTTCAACAGGGATCTTCACCCCTCCACTTT.

This rearrangement joins TRBV7-8 to TRBJ1-2; 7 bases match TRBD1. Germline values: CDR1 SGHVS, CDR2 FQNEAQ. The CDR3 covers 15 residues. V was clipped by 4 bases and J by 1 base; unmatched bases: 6. In DNA form, the CDR3 reads TGTGCCAGCAGCTCACCGGGACAGAGTAACTATGGCTACACCTTC. This gives the protein CASSSPGQSNYGYTF.

The chain recombines TRBV5-1 with TRBJ2-5; 7 bases agree with TRBD2. V was pared by 2 bases and J by 3 bases, with 10 bases of the junction left unmatched. Germline V lookup: CDR1 SGHRS, CDR2 YFSETQ. The CDR3 covers 16 residues. CDR3 residues: CASSLVGGRIKETQYF. DNA for the CDR3: TGCGCCAGCAGCTTAGTCGGGGGGAGAATAAAAGAGACCCAGTACTTC.

This chain uses TRBV29-1 with TRBJ1-2, with D possibly matching TRBD1 (6 bases). Germline assignment: CDR1 SQVTM and CDR2 ANQGSEA. This CDR3 is 11 amino acids long. V gave up 5 bases and J gave up 2 bases, with 6 bases separating them. The CDR3 nucleotides are TGCAGCGTTACAGGGAACTATGGCTACACCTTC. Translating gives CSVTGNYGYTF.

The V call is TRBV7-9, the J call TRBJ2-7, with D unresolved. The CDR3 has 14 residues. Germline V gene lookup returns CDR1 SEHNR and CDR2 FQNEAQ (reference sequence). Trimming cost V 1 base and J 6 bases, with 13 bases left between them. This CDR3 reads CASSLEILPSEQYF. As DNA, the CDR3 is TGTGCCAGCAGCTTAGAGATCTTACCCAGCGAGCAGTACTTC.

The V call is TRBV11-2, the J call TRBJ2-1; D is uncertain. CDR3 length: 14 residues. CDR1 SGHAT and CDR2 FQNNGV come from the germline V gene. Between the trimmed V and J ends, which lost 5 bases and 0 bases, there was a span of 8 bases. The CDR3 region has the DNA TGTGCCAGCAGCGAGGCAGCCTCCTACAATGAGCAGTTCTTC. Protein: CASSEAASYNEQFF.

The chain joins TRBV2 to TRBJ1-2; D possibly corresponds to TRBD1 (6 bases). Germline V gene data show CDR1 as SNHLY and CDR2 as FYNNEI. Trimming stripped 6 bases from V and 2 bases from J, with 13 bases between. The CDR3 extends over 14 amino acids. The CDR3 coding sequence is TGTGCCAGCAGACCGACAGGTGCAAACTATGGCTACACCTTC. This sequence encodes CASRPTGANYGYTF. The full variable domain, rest sourced from reference TRBV2 and TRBJ1-2, is EPEVTQTPSHQVTQMGQEVILRCVPISNHLYFYWYRQILGQKVEFLVSFYNNEISEKSEIFDDQFSVERPDGSNFTLKIRSTKLEDSAMYFCASRPTGANYGYTFGSGTRLTVV.

The chain uses TRBV15 and TRBJ2-7; TRBD1 agrees at 7 bases. Germline V gives CDR1 LNHNV, CDR2 YYDKDF (reference sequence). CDR3 length: 15 amino acids. Trimming took 0 bases from V and 3 from J; bases not matched to a gene: 5. This CDR3 is CATSRDQGEVYEQYF. The CDR3 coding sequence is TGTGCCACCAGCAGAGATCAGGGGGAAGTCTACGAGCAGTACTTC.

The V and J genes are TRBV6-1 and TRBJ1-1; 11 positions agree with TRBD1. The CDR3 length is 18 residues. Germline V gives CDR1 MNHNS, CDR2 SASEGT. V lost 3 bases to trimming and J lost 1 base; unmatched junction nucleotides: 10. CDR3 protein: CASSDPGQGVYRNTEAFF. The CDR3 coding sequence is TGTGCCAGCAGTGATCCGGGACAGGGGGTCTATAGGAACACTGAAGCTTTCTTT.

The DNA of the CDR3 is TGTGCCAGTAGTTTCCAGGGGGGAGTCGAGCAGTACTTC. Its protein product is CASSFQGGVEQYF. V is TRBV19 and J is TRBJ2-7; D may be TRBD1 (7 bases). V lost 5 bases and J 6 bases, leaving 14 bases between the germline ends. Germline loops: CDR1 LNHDA, CDR2 SQIVND (reference sequence). This CDR3 contains 13 residues.

This clone appeared a single time. CDR3 DNA: TGTGCCAGCAGCTTATTAGCGGGAAGTGCTGGGGCCAACGTCCTGACTTTC. The encoded protein is CASSLLAGSAGANVLTF. The genes are TRBV7-7 and TRBJ2-6; 8 positions match TRBD2. The CDR3 totals 17 residues. The germline V gene encodes CDR1 SSHAT and CDR2 FNYEAQ (reference sequence). The V gene end was trimmed by 2 bases and the J gene end by 2 bases; junction bases not matched to a gene: 5.

V usage is TRBV11-2 and J usage is TRBJ1-2; no firm D call. Per germline, CDR1 SGHAT and CDR2 FQNNGV. Between the trimmed V and J ends, which lost 1 base and 0 bases, there was a span of 6 bases. There are 14 residues in the CDR3. The CDR3 DNA reads TGTGCCAGCAGCTTAGGGCCAACTAACTATGGCTACACCTTC. Its translation: CASSLGPTNYGYTF.

The chain uses TRBV18 and TRBJ1-1, with TRBD1 matching over 8 bases. The CDR3 consists of 14 residues. Germline CDR1 reads KGHSH; CDR2 reads LQKENI. Unmatched junction bases numbered 4, after V lost 4 bases and J lost 3 bases. CDR3: CASSLRGQDTEAFF. CDR3 coding DNA: TGTGCCAGCTCACTCAGGGGGCAGGACACTGAAGCTTTCTTT.

The DNA for the CDR3 is TGTGCCAGCAGTGAGCCAGGGGTTCGTGAAAAACTGTTTTTT. It specifies CASSEPGVREKLFF. The rearrangement uses TRBV25-1 and TRBJ1-4, with D tentatively TRBD1 (6 bases). The germline CDR1 and CDR2 sequences are MGHDK and SYGVNS. With 3 bases removed from V and 7 bases from J, the gap between germline ends came to 12 bases. This CDR3 comprises 14 residues.

This clone was recorded once. The V call is TRBV7-9, the J call TRBJ2-1; 7 nucleotides agree with TRBD1. Germline V gene data show CDR1 as SEHNR and CDR2 as FQNEAQ (reference sequence). The V gene end was trimmed by 2 bases and the J gene end by 15 bases; junction bases not matched to a gene: 13. The CDR3 is made up of 14 amino acids. The CDR3 sequence is CASSLTGVLEVWFF. CDR3 sequence (DNA): TGTGCCAGCAGCTTAACAGGGGTTTTGGAGGTATGGTTCTTC.

This chain links TRBV21-1 with TRBJ1-6. TRBV21-1 is assigned pseudogene status. The CDR3 contains 17 residues. The CDR3 region is CASSKGGGSSYNSPLHF. For the CDR3, the DNA is TGTGCCAGCAGCAAAGGGGGAGGGAGCTCCTATAATTCACCCCTCCACTTT.

This chain uses TRBV24-1 with TRBJ1-2; 7 nucleotides line up with TRBD1. The germline CDR1 and CDR2 sequences are KGHDR and SFDVKD. With 5 bases clipped from V and 4 bases from J, the junction kept 6 bases outside the gene matches. The CDR3 totals 14 residues. The CDR3 DNA reads as TGTGCCACCAGTGCCCCGGACAGGATCTATGGCTACACCTTC. This gives the protein CATSAPDRIYGYTF.

V usage is TRBV3-1 (or the pseudogene TRBV3-2) and J usage is TRBJ2-7, with no clear D. CDR1 and CDR2 from the germline V gene are LGHDT and YNNKEL (reference sequence). Trimming cost V 5 bases and J 2 bases, with 10 bases left between them. The CDR3 runs 13 residues. CDR3 nucleotides: TGTGCCAGCAGCTTTCGGTTCACCTACGAGCAGTACTTC. Translation gives CASSFRFTYEQYF.

The chain is built from TRBV10-2 and TRBJ1-1, with unresolved D. V lost 5 bases, J lost 3 bases, and 10 bases lay in between. Germline lookup yields CDR1 WSHSY and CDR2 SAAADI. The CDR3 extends over 13 amino acids. The CDR3 is CASSSVSDTEAFF. The CDR3 DNA sequence: TGCGCCAGCAGTTCTGTTTCGGACACTGAAGCTTTCTTT.